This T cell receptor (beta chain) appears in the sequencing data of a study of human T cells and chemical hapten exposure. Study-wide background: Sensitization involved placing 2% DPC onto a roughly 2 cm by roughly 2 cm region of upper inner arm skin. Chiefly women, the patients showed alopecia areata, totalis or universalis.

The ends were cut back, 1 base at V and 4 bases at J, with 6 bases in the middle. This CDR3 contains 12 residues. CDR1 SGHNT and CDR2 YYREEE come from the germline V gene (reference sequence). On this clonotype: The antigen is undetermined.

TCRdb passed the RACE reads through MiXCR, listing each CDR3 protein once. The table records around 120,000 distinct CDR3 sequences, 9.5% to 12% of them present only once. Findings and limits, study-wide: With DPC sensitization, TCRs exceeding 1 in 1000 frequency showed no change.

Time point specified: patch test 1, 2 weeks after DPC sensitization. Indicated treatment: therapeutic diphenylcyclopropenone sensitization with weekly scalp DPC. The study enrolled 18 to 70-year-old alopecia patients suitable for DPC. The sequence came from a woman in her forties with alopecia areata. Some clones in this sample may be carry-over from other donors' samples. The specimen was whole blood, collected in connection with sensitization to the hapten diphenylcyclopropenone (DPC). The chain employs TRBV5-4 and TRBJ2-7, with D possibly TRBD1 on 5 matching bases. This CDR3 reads CASSLKGYEQYF. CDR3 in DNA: TGTGCCAGCAGCTTGAAGGGGTACGAGCAGTACTTC.